The present T cell receptor (beta chain) was sequenced within a study of T-cell reconstitution after alpha-beta-depleted transplantation in children. By share, this clonotype counts as medium-sized (0.01 to 0.1%). It was with unique molecular identifiers that the TCRbeta library was prepared. Each CDR3 protein is one row after TCRdb ran MiXCR on the PCR reads. The sample consists of approximately 490,000 distinct CDR3 sequences, about 12% of them appearing once. The CDR3 covers 14 residues. Trimming took off 8 bases at V and 0 bases at J, with 11 bases between the two ends. The V gene's germline CDR1 is KGHSH and CDR2 LQKENI.

This TCR came from a human donor who donated a stem cell graft to a child with combined immunodeficiency. The material was PBMCs from the stem cell graft donor, obtained from the stem cell graft. V usage is TRBV18 and J usage is TRBJ1-5; D uncertain. This chain's CDR3 is CASSPGDSNQPQHF. The CDR3 nucleotides are TGTGCCAGCAGTCCGGGAGATAGCAATCAGCCCCAGCATTTT.